The present entry profiles one TCR beta chain with its context. The antigen is unknown. The sample originates from a study of T cell clones after liver transplantation. At the level of the study: TCRbeta sequencing after a pre-transplant mixed lymphocyte reaction identified graft-donor-reactive clones, later tracked in post-transplant blood. Apart from a few HCV-positive recipients, transplants were for non-autoimmune, non-viral reasons. Study-wide results and caveats: Donor-reactive sequences fell more than third party-reactive ones, suggesting partial deletion. Graft donor-reactive T cells possibly entered the graft instead of undergoing deletion.

Some clones are missing from TCRdb's copy, which holds only in-frame ones; the method was immunoSEQ multiplex PCR. This table holds 55,000 to 70,000 clones, around 92% found once. CDR3 length: 13 residues. The germline gives CDR1 SGDLS, CDR2 YYNGEE. V gave up 1 base and J gave up 7 bases; unmatched junction bases: 3. The starting material was CD4+ T cells from blood, obtained about 26 months after liver transplant. The chain employs TRBV9 and TRBJ1-2; 8 bases agree with TRBD1. The clonotype comes from a human patient who received a liver transplant. Some T cells may possibly be graft donor cells. The CDR3 is CASSVQGASGYTF. Written as DNA, the CDR3 is TGTGCCAGCAGCGTACAGGGGGCGAGTGGCTACACCTTC.